This T cell receptor (beta chain) was recovered during a study of cytomegalovirus exposure and HLA in healthy donors. CDR1 GTSNPN and CDR2 SVGIG come from the germline V gene (reference sequence). Trimming removed 8 bases from V and 4 bases from J; junction bases left unmatched: 7. The CDR3 length is 12 residues. The PCR used 60 Vbeta and 13 Jbeta primers. The data were produced by immunoSEQ multiplex PCR, yet TCRdb's version contains in-frame clones alone and is incomplete. Of tens of thousands of clones listed, 73% are singletons. This clonotype was obtained from a man in his fifties or sixties in good health and CMV-seronegative. This chain connects TRBV30 to TRBJ2-7, with 8 bases identical to TRBD1. Sequencing input: PBMCs. The CDR3 DNA reads TGTGCCGCTACCGGGACAGGTTACGAGCAGTACTTC. This gives the protein CAATGTGYEQYF.